This TCR beta chain was observed in a study of control samples from healthy donors and cancer patients. Some clones are missing from TCRdb's copy, which holds only in-frame ones; the method was immunoSEQ multiplex PCR. Of around 72,000 clones listed, around four fifths are singletons. Germline V gene lookup returns CDR1 SGHVS and CDR2 FQNEAQ. The CDR3 covers 12 residues. V was shortened by 5 bases and J by 6 bases, with 9 bases between the two germline ends. Specimen: blood. The source of this sequence is a man aged 45-65 years in good health. The rearrangement joins TRBV7-8 to TRBJ2-3; no clear D gene. In DNA, the CDR3 is TGTGCCAGCAGCCGAGGTCTTGATACGCAGTATTTT. Translation: CASSRGLDTQYF.